These T cell receptor beta chains were read from a single sample in a study of identical twins. Each CDR3 protein is one row after TCRdb ran MiXCR on the 5' RACE reads. Of about 430,000 distinct CDR3 sequences listed, about a fifth were seen once; the top ten hold about 12%. Sequences were obtained from naive T cells sorted from blood. Every receptor here comes from a man aged 50 to 60 in good health. Each CDR3 is given with its conserved first and last residue. A D gene is named only where the DNA matches it firmly. Clone sizes are given selectively: once, few, many, or a class where the clone is expanded.

V gene	CDR3 length	J gene	clone size	D gene	CDR3 DNA	CDR3 protein
TRBV29-1	14	TRBJ2-5	many	TRBD2	TGCAGCGTTGGGAATAGCGGGAGATCAGAGACCCAGTACTTC	CSVGNSGRSETQYF
TRBV4-3	18	TRBJ2-3	NA	NA	TGCGCCAGCAGCCAAGATGGGTTCAGTACCGAGGGTACAGATACGCAGTATTTT	CASSQDGFSTEGTDTQYF
TRBV30	16	TRBJ1-1	few	TRBD1	TGTGCCTGGAGTAGGGGGGACAGGGTTACGAACACTGAAGCTTTCTTT	CAWSRGDRVTNTEAFF
TRBV4-2	15	TRBJ2-1	NA	NA	TGTGCCAGCAGCCAAGAGGTTTTAGTGGGTAATGAGCAGTTCTTC	CASSQEVLVGNEQFF
TRBV6-1	17	TRBJ2-1	NA	TRBD2	TGTGCCAGCAGAATTTCTAGCGGGAGAGGGCCCTACAATGAGCAGTTCTTC	CASRISSGRGPYNEQFF
TRBV4-3	16	TRBJ2-7	many	NA	TGCGCCAGCAGCCAAGAAGGCAACAGGGCTCCCTACGAGCAGTACTTC	CASSQEGNRAPYEQYF
TRBV10-3	11	TRBJ2-1	NA	NA	TGTGCCATCAGGGTCGATGGTAAGCAGTTCTTC	CAIRVDGKQFF
TRBV20-1	14	TRBJ1-3	NA	NA	TGCAGTGCTCGAGACACTGGCCCTGGAAACACCATATATTTT	CSARDTGPGNTIYF
TRBV7-9	14	TRBJ2-1	NA	TRBD2	TGTGCCAGCAGCGTTAGCGGGGGCCACAATGAGCAGTTCTTC	CASSVSGGHNEQFF
TRBV7-9	15	TRBJ2-4	many	TRBD2	TGTGCCAGCAGCTTACTAGCGGAGAGAAAAAACATTCAGTACTTC	CASSLLAERKNIQYF
TRBV11-2	11	TRBJ2-1	few	NA	TGTGCCAGCTCCGGGACTAATGAGCAGTTCTTC	CASSGTNEQFF